A selection of T cell receptor beta chains follows, all from one sample in a study of blood T cell repertoires in COVID-19. The data were produced by immunoSEQ multiplex PCR, yet TCRdb's version contains in-frame clones alone and is incomplete. Of tens of thousands of clones listed, about three quarters are singletons. Sequencing used peripheral blood. The receptor set was obtained from a woman aged 80 or over with active or convalescent COVID-19. CDR3s include the opening cysteine and the closing phenylalanine or tryptophan. D genes are given only for firm matches. The size of a clone is reported for some rows only, either as once, few or many, or as a class for expanded clones.

length	J	V	size	D	DNA	CDR3
15	TRBJ2-3	TRBV6-1	.	TRBD1	TGTGCCAGCAGTGAAGGACAGGGCCGGATGGATACGCAGTATTTT	CASSEGQGRMDTQYF
15	TRBJ1-1	TRBV19	few	.	TGTGCCAGTAGTGGGGGACTGTTGGGGGGCACTGAAGCTTTCTTT	CASSGGLLGGTEAFF
13	TRBJ2-7	TRBV12-3/TRBV12-4	.	.	TGTGCCAGCAGTTTAGCCACGAGCTACGAGCAGTACTTC	CASSLATSYEQYF
14	TRBJ1-6	TRBV28	few	.	TGTGCCAGCAGTTCTGACAGAGAACTTTCACCCCTCCACTTT	CASSSDRELSPLHF
15	TRBJ2-3	TRBV2	.	TRBD2	TGTGCCAGCAGACCCAGCGGGGGACTACGAAATACGCAGTATTTT	CASRPSGGLRNTQYF
12	TRBJ1-6	TRBV30	few	.	TGTGCCTGGAGTGTCGGGGGGGGACCCCTCCACTTT	CAWSVGGGPLHF
15	TRBJ1-6	TRBV6-6	.	TRBD1	TGTGCCAGCAGAATGACTGGGACAGGGCTTTCACCCCTCCACTTT	CASRMTGTGLSPLHF
13	TRBJ1-5	TRBV6-2/TRBV6-3	few	.	TGTGCCAGCAGTTACCGTGGCGGGCAGCCCCAGCATTTT	CASSYRGGQPQHF
15	TRBJ2-3	TRBV7-9	once	.	TGTGCCAGCCGCTCCCGAACCGGGGAGGCAGATACGCAGTATTTT	CASRSRTGEADTQYF
13	TRBJ1-1	TRBV6-6	.	TRBD1	TGTGCCAGCAGTTACGCCCAGGGGGATGAAGCTTTCTTT	CASSYAQGDEAFF
14	TRBJ1-4	TRBV28	once	.	TGTGCCAGCAGTCAAGACAGCCTTAATGAAAAACTGTTTTTT	CASSQDSLNEKLFF
14	TRBJ1-6	TRBV23-1	.	.	TGCGCCAGCAGTCAAGTAACAGCTAATTCACCCCTCCACTTT	CASSQVTANSPLHF
15	TRBJ2-3	TRBV7-2	.	TRBD2	TGTGCCAGCAGCACGACTAGCCCCGGCACAGATACGCAGTATTTT	CASSTTSPGTDTQYF
14	TRBJ1-4	TRBV19	.	.	TGTGCCAGTAGTCGTAGACAGGACAATGAAAAACTGTTTTTT	CASSRRQDNEKLFF
13	TRBJ1-2	TRBV3-1/TRBV3-2	.	.	TGTGCCAGCAGCCATCTCCAAAAGCCTGGCTACACCTTC	CASSHLQKPGYTF
18	TRBJ1-1	TRBV7-9	.	.	TGTGCCAGCAGCTCCACAAAGGTAGTCAGGTCCTTGAACACTGAAGCTTTCTTT	CASSSTKVVRSLNTEAFF
15	TRBJ2-5	TRBV7-3	.	TRBD2	TGTGCCAGCAGCCCTGGGACTAGTCATGGAGAGACCCAGTACTTC	CASSPGTSHGETQYF
15	TRBJ2-7	TRBV6-2/TRBV6-3	.	TRBD1	TGTGCCAGCGGCCGTCCTGGGACAGAGGGTTACGAGCAGTACTTC	CASGRPGTEGYEQYF
15	TRBJ1-1	TRBV19	.	.	TGTGCCAGTACGTCCAGGGTAAAGCTGAACACTGAAGCTTTCTTT	CASTSRVKLNTEAFF
15	TRBJ2-7	TRBV3-1/TRBV3-2	.	.	TGTGCCAGCAGCCACAACAGGGACCTAACCTACGAGCAGTACTTC	CASSHNRDLTYEQYF
15	TRBJ1-3	TRBV7-6	.	TRBD1	TGTGCCAGCAGCTTAAGACAGGGGGCTGGAAACACCATATATTTT	CASSLRQGAGNTIYF
15	TRBJ2-2	TRBV5-4	.	.	TGTGCCAGCAGCTTGCCTCGCAGGGACACCGGGGAGCTGTTTTTT	CASSLPRRDTGELFF
14	TRBJ1-2	TRBV10-3	few	.	TGTGCCATCAGTGAGGGCAGGAACCCCTATGGCTACACCTTC	CAISEGRNPYGYTF
13	TRBJ2-7	TRBV30	once	TRBD1	TGTGCCTGGGCCGGACAGGCAAATCGGGAGCAGTACTTC	CAWAGQANREQYF